The sequence of this TCR beta chain was determined in a study (dated by TCRdb to between 2015 and 2016). In its sample, this clonotype was seen a few times. Its antigen has not been determined. Base qualities are missing; no much larger clone stands one base away. For CDR1 and CDR2, the germline V gene lists KGHDR and SFDVKD. The CDR3 goes from the cysteine to the phenylalanine over 13 residues. Only the CDR3 region is kept as DNA, spanning 39 bases read in frame from base 1. V was cut back by 1 base and J by 5 bases, leaving a gap of 5 bases between them. The method was RT-PCR. The listed sequencing device is Illumina MiSeq. The public reads were reprocessed in TCRdb via fastp at Q25 and MiXCR, keeping in-frame beta chains. Each record represents a unique CDR3 protein, reported with the most common genes and DNA among its rows. This sample comprises approximately 720,000 distinct CDR3 sequences, approximately 14% of them detected only once. The top ten constitute 3% to 4.5% of the sample.

The receptor was isolated from a female donor in good health, serving as a healthy control. Sequenced sample: memory CD4+ T cells from blood. The rearrangement joined TRBV24-1 to TRBJ1-5; TRBD1 could be the D gene, as 5 bases match. The DNA is as follows: TGTGCCACCAGTGATTTCAGGGATCAGCCCCAGCATTTT. Translation gives CATSDFRDQPQHF.